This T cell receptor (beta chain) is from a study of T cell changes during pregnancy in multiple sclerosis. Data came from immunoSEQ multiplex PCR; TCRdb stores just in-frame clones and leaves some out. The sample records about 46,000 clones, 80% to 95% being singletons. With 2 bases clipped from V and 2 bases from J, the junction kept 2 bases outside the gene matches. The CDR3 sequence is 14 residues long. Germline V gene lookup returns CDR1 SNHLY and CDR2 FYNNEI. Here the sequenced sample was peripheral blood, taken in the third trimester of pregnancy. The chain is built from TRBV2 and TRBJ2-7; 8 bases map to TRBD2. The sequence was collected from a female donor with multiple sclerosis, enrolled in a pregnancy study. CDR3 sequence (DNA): TGTGCCAGCAGTGAAAGCGGGAGACCCTACGAGCAGTACTTC. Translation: CASSESGRPYEQYF. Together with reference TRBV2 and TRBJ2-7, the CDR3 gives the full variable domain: EPEVTQTPSHQVTQMGQEVILRCVPISNHLYFYWYRQILGQKVEFLVSFYNNEISEKSEIFDDQFSVERPDGSNFTLKIRSTKLEDSAMYFCASSESGRPYEQYFGPGTRLTVT.